The 13 T cell receptor beta chains below all came from one sample that was sequenced in a study of blood T cell repertoires in COVID-19. Method: immunoSEQ multiplex PCR; TCRdb's copy keeps in-frame clones and lacks some. The sample yields 150,000 to 200,000 clones, about four fifths seen once. Sequencing used peripheral blood. The receptors shown here come from a woman between 55 and 75 years old with COVID-19, enrolled during active disease.

To note about this clone: This sample also contains other DNA sequences that code for the same CDR3. CDR3 DNA sequence: TGTGCCAGCAGTTTCCGGGAGACCCAGTACTTC. This codes for CASSFRETQYF. The gene calls are TRBV12-3 or TRBV12-4 and TRBJ2-5; D is unresolved. V lost 3 bases, J lost 5 bases, and 4 bases lay in between. The CDR3 extends over 11 amino acids.

The chain uses TRBV6-5 and TRBJ2-6; D gene ambiguous. The germline CDR1 and CDR2 sequences are MNHEY and SVGAGI. CDR3 length: 13 residues. V was trimmed by 7 bases and J by 2 bases, leaving 6 bases between them. CDR3 region: CASNQAGANVLTF. CDR3 in DNA: TGTGCCAGCAATCAGGCTGGGGCCAACGTCCTGACTTTC.

The chain employs TRBV3-1 (or the pseudogene TRBV3-2) and TRBJ1-1; D is uncertain. The CDR3 is 15 residues long. V lost 2 bases, J lost 1 base, and 11 bases lay in between. Germline loops: CDR1 LGHDT, CDR2 YNNKEL (reference sequence). As DNA, the CDR3 is TGTGCCAGCAGCCAACCGGGATTGGGGAACACTGAAGCTTTCTTT. It specifies CASSQPGLGNTEAFF.

V usage is TRBV5-1 and J usage is TRBJ2-3; 13 positions agree with TRBD2. CDR1 and CDR2 (germline): SGHRS, YFSETQ. The CDR3 contains 15 residues. With 3 bases clipped from V and 4 bases from J, the junction kept 2 bases outside the gene matches. The CDR3 loop is CASSSGLAGADTQYF. Written as DNA, the CDR3 is TGCGCCAGCAGCTCCGGACTAGCGGGAGCAGATACGCAGTATTTT.

The chain combines TRBV5-1 with TRBJ2-5, with a weak D call TRBD2 (7 bases). The CDR3 spans 15 residues. CDR1 and CDR2 (germline): SGHRS, YFSETQ. With 5 bases removed from V and 4 bases from J, the gap between germline ends came to 18 bases. The CDR3 is CASRPTGRAGETQYF. The CDR3 nucleotides are TGCGCCAGCAGGCCTACAGGGAGGGCAGGAGAGACCCAGTACTTC.

CDR3 bases: TGTGCCAGTAGTCCGGGGAACACTGAAGCTTTCTTT. Translated: CASSPGNTEAFF. The chain is built from TRBV19 and TRBJ1-1; D not certain. V dropped 5 bases and J dropped 1 base, with 5 bases sitting between them. The length of the CDR3 is 12 residues. Germline assignment: CDR1 LNHDA and CDR2 SQIVND (reference sequence).

The chain carries TRBV7-9 and TRBJ1-1; D not resolved. Trimming pared 11 bases from V and 2 bases from J, leaving 15 bases between. The CDR3 is 13 residues long. The germline CDR1 and CDR2 sequences are SEHNR and FQNEAQ (reference sequence). The CDR3 loop reads CAPQAGLNTEAFF. The CDR3 DNA sequence: TGTGCCCCCCAAGCGGGGTTAAACACTGAAGCTTTCTTT.

The chain uses TRBV6-5 and TRBJ2-7; 12 bases fit TRBD2. Germline CDR1 MNHEY, CDR2 SVGAGI. This CDR3 has 15 residues. V gave up 7 bases and J gave up 2 bases; unmatched junction bases: 6. The CDR3 loop reads CASIPASGRAYEQYF. In DNA form, the CDR3 reads TGTGCCAGCATCCCCGCTAGCGGGAGGGCCTACGAGCAGTACTTC.

The CDR3 sequence is CATSGASGALDTQYF. CDR3 DNA sequence: TGTGCCACCAGTGGGGCTAGCGGGGCTTTAGATACGCAGTATTTT. J is TRBJ2-3 and V is TRBV24-1, with TRBD2 identical over 9 bases. The CDR3 is 15 amino acids. The germline gives CDR1 KGHDR, CDR2 SFDVKD. V lost 5 bases, J lost 5 bases, and 7 bases stayed unmatched.

This CDR3 reads CASSPSGRGGELFF. The CDR3 DNA follows: TGTGCCAGCAGCCCTAGCGGGAGGGGCGGGGAGCTGTTTTTT. The V gene is TRBV3-1 (or the pseudogene TRBV3-2), the J gene TRBJ2-2; 12 positions match TRBD2. Germline CDR1 is LGHDT and CDR2 is YNNKEL (reference sequence). This CDR3 contains 14 residues. The ends lost 4 bases at V and 7 bases at J; junction bases unmatched: 1.

The rearrangement uses TRBV10-2 and TRBJ2-7; D might be TRBD2 (6 bases). Germline V gene sequence: CDR1 WSHSY, CDR2 SAAADI. The CDR3 runs 17 residues. V lost 0 bases and J lost 2, with 17 bases in between. CDR3: CASSESGGGNPPYEQYF. DNA of the CDR3: TGCGCCAGCAGTGAGTCGGGAGGCGGGAACCCTCCCTACGAGCAGTACTTC.

V and J are TRBV18 and TRBJ1-1; 7 bases fit TRBD1. Germline V gene data show CDR1 as KGHSH and CDR2 as LQKENI. The CDR3 runs 15 residues. Losses at the gene ends were 3 bases for V and 3 bases for J; bases not matched to a gene: 7. The CDR3 DNA sequence: TGTGCCAGCTCACCGACCTTCCAGGGGGACACTGAAGCTTTCTTT. This sequence encodes CASSPTFQGDTEAFF.

The V call is TRBV5-1, the J call TRBJ1-6; TRBD1 aligns across 11 bases. The CDR3 loop spans 15 amino acids. Germline V lookup: CDR1 SGHRS, CDR2 YFSETQ. With 0 bases clipped from V and 12 bases from J, the junction kept 5 bases outside the gene matches. The chain's CDR3 is CASSLDGTGGIPLHF. The CDR3 nucleotides are TGCGCCAGCAGCTTGGACGGGACAGGGGGTATACCCCTCCACTTT.